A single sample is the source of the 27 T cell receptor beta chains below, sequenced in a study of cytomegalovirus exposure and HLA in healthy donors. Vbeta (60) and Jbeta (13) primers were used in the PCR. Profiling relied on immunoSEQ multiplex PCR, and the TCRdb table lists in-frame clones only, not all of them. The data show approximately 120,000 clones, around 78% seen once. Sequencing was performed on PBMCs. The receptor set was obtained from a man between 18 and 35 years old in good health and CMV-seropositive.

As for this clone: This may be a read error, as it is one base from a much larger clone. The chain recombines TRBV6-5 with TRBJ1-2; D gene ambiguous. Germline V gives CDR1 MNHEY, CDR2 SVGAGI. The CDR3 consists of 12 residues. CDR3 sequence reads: CASGETNYGYIF. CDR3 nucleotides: TGTGCCAGCGGAGAAACTAACTATGGCTACATCTTC.

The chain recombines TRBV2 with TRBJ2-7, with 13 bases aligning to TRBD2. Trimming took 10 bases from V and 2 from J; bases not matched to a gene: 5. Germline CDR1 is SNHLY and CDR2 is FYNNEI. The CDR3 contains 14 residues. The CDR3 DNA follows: TGTGCCATAGGACTAGCGGGGGTGACCTACGAGCAGTACTTC. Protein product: CAIGLAGVTYEQYF.

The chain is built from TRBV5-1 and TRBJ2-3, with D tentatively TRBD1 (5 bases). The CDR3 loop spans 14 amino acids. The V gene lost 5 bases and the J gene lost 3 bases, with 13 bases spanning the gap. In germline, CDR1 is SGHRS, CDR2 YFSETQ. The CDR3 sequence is CASSWQGRTDTQYF. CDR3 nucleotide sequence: TGCGCCAGCAGTTGGCAGGGAAGGACAGATACGCAGTATTTT.

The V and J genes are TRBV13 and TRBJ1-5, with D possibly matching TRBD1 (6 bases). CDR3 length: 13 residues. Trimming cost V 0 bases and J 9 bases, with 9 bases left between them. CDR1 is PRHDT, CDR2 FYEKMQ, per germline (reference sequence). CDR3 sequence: CASSLGRGPPQHF. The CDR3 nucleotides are TGTGCCAGCAGCTTAGGCAGGGGTCCGCCCCAGCATTTT.

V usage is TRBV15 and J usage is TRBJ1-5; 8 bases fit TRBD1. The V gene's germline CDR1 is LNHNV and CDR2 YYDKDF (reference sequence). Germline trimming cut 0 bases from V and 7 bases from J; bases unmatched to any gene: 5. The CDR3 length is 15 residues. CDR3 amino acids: CATSRDQGAGQPQHF. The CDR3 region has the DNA TGTGCCACCAGCAGAGATCAGGGGGCGGGACAGCCCCAGCATTTT.

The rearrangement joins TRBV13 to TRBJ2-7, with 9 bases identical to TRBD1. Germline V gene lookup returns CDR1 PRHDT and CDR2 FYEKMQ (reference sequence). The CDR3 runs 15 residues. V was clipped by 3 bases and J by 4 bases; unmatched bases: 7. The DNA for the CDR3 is TGTGCCAGCAGCTTCTTCGGGACAGGGCTATACGAGCAGTACTTC. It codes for CASSFFGTGLYEQYF.

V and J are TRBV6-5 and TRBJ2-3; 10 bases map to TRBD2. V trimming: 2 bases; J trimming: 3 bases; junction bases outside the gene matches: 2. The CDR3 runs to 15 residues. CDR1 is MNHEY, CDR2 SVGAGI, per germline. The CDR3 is CASSYASGGTDTQYF. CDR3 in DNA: TGTGCCAGCAGTTACGCTAGCGGGGGAACAGATACGCAGTATTTT.

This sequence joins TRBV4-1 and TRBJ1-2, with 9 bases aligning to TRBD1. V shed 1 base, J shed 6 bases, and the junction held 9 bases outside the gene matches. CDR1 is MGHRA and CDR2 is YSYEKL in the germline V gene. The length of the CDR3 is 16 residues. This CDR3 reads CASSQGAPTGGDGYTF. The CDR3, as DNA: TGCGCCAGCAGCCAAGGGGCGCCTACAGGGGGCGATGGCTACACCTTC.

CDR3 DNA: TGTGCCAGCAGGTCCGGGACATCAACCTACGAGCAGTACTTC. Protein sequence: CASRSGTSTYEQYF. The chain has TRBV9 and TRBJ2-7, with D possibly TRBD1 on 6 matching bases. The germline V gene encodes CDR1 SGDLS and CDR2 YYNGEE. V was cut by 5 bases and J by 2 bases, with 14 bases left in between. The CDR3 is 14 amino acids.

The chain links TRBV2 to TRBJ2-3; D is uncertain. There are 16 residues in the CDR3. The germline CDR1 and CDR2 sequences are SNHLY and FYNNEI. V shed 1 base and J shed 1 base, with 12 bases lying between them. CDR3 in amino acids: CASSEGPHGGTDTQYF. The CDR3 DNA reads TGTGCCAGCAGTGAAGGCCCTCACGGAGGCACAGATACGCAGTATTTT.

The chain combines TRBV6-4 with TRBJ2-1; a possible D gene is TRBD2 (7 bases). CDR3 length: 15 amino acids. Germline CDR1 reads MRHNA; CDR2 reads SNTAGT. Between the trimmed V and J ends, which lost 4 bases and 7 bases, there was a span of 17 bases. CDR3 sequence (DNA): TGTGCCAGCAGTGGTAATGGGGGGGCCATGAATGAGCAGTTCTTC. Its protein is CASSGNGGAMNEQFF.

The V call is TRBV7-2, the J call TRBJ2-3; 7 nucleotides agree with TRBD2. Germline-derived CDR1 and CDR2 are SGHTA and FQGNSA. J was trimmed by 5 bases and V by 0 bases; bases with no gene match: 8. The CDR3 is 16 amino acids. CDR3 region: CASSLALERGLDTQYF. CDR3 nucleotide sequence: TGTGCCAGCAGCTTAGCCCTCGAGCGGGGCCTAGATACGCAGTATTTT.

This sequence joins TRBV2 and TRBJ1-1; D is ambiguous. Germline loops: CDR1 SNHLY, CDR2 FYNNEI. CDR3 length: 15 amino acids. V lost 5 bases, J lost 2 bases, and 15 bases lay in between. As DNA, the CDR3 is TGTGCCAGCAGTTCCTCCCGACTCCTTAACACTGAAGCTTTCTTT. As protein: CASSSSRLLNTEAFF.

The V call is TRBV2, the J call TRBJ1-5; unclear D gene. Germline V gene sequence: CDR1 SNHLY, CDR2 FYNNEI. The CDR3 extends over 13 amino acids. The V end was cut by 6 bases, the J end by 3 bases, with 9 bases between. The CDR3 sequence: CASREDYNQPQHF. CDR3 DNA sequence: TGTGCCAGCAGGGAGGACTACAATCAGCCCCAGCATTTT. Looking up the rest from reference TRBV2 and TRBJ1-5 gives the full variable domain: EPEVTQTPSHQVTQMGQEVILRCVPISNHLYFYWYRQILGQKVEFLVSFYNNEISEKSEIFDDQFSVERPDGSNFTLKIRSTKLEDSAMYFCASREDYNQPQHFGDGTRLSIL.

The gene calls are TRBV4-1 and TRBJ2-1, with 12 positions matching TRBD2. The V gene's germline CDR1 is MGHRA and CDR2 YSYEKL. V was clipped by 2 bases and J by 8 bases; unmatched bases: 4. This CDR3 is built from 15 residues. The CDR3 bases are TGCGCCAGCAGCCAAACTAGCGGGGGGAGGGATGAGCAGTTCTTC. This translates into CASSQTSGGRDEQFF.

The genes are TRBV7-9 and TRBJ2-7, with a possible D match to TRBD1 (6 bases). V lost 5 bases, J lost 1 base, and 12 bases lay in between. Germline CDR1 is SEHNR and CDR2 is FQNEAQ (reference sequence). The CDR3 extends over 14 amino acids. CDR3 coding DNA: TGTGCCAGCAGCCCCGGGACAACATCCTACGAGCAGTACTTC. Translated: CASSPGTTSYEQYF.

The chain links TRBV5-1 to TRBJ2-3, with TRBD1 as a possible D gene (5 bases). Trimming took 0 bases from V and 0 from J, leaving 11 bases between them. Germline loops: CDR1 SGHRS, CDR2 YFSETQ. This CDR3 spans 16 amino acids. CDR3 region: CASSLGQSSSTDTQYF. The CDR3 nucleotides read TGCGCCAGCAGCTTGGGACAGTCCTCTAGCACAGATACGCAGTATTTT.

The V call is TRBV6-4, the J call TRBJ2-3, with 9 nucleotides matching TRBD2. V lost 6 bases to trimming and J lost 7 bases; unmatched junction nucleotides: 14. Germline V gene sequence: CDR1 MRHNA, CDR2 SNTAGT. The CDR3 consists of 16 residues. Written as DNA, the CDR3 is TGTGCCAGCAGCGAGAACGGGCGGGGGGGCCTCAATACGCAGTATTTT. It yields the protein CASSENGRGGLNTQYF.

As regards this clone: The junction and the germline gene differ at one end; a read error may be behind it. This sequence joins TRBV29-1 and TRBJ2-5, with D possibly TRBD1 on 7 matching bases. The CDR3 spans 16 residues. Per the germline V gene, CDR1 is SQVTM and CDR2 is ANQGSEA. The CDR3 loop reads CSAEGGTVWYQETQYF. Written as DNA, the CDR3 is TGCAGCGCTGAAGGGGGGACAGTCTGGTACCAAGAGACCCAGTACTTC.

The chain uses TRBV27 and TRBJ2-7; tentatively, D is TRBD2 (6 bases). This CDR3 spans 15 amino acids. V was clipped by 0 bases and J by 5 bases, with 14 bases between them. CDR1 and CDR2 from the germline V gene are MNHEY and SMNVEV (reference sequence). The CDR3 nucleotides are TGTGCCAGCAGTTTATCTCGGGGGTATATCGACGAGCAGTACTTC. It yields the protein CASSLSRGYIDEQYF.

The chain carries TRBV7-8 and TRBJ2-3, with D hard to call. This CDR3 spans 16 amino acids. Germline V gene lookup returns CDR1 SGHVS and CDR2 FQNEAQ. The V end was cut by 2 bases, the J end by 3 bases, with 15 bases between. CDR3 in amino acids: CASSLLPPRLTDTQYF. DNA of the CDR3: TGTGCCAGCAGCTTACTCCCCCCGCGCTTGACAGATACGCAGTATTTT. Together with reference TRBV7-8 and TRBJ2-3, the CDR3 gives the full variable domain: GAGVSQSPRYKVAKRGQDVALRCDPISGHVSLFWYQQALGQGPEFLTYFQNEAQLDKSGLPSDRFFAERPEGSVSTLKIQRTQQEDSAVYLCASSLLPPRLTDTQYFGPGTRLTVL.

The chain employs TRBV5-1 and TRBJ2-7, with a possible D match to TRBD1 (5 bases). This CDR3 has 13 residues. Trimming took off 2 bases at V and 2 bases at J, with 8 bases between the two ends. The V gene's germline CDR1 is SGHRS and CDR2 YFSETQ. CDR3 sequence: CASSFLQAYEQYF. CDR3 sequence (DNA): TGCGCCAGCAGCTTCTTACAGGCCTACGAGCAGTACTTC.

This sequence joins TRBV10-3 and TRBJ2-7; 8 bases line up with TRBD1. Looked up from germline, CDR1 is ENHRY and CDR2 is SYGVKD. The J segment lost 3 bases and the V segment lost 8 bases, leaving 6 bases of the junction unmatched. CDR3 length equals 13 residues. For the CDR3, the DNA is TGTGCCATCCAAGGGACAGGCAACTACGAGCAGTACTTC. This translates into CAIQGTGNYEQYF.

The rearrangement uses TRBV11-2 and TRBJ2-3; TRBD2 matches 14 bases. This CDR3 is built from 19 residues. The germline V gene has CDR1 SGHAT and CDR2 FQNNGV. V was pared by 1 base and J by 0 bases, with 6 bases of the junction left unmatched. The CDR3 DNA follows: TGTGCCAGCAGCTTAGGACTAGCGGGGGGGCAATTCAGCACAGATACGCAGTATTTT. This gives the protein CASSLGLAGGQFSTDTQYF.

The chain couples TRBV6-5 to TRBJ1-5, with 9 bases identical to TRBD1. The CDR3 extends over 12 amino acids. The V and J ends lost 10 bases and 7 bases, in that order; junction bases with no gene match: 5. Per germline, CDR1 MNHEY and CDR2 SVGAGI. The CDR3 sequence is CATGQGGQPQHF. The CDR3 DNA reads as TGTGCCACGGGACAGGGTGGCCAGCCCCAGCATTTT.

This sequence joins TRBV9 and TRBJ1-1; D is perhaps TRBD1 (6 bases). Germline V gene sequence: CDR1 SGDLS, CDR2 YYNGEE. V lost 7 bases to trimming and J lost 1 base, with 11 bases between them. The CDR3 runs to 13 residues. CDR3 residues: CASGKGGNTEAFF. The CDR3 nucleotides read TGTGCCAGCGGCAAAGGGGGGAACACTGAAGCTTTCTTT.

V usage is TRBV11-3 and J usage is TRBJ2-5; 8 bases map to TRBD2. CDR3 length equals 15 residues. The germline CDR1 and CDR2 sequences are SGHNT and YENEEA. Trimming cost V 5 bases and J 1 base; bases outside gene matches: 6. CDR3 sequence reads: CASSRRGASQETQYF. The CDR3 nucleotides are TGTGCCAGCAGCCGGCGGGGGGCCAGCCAAGAGACCCAGTACTTC.